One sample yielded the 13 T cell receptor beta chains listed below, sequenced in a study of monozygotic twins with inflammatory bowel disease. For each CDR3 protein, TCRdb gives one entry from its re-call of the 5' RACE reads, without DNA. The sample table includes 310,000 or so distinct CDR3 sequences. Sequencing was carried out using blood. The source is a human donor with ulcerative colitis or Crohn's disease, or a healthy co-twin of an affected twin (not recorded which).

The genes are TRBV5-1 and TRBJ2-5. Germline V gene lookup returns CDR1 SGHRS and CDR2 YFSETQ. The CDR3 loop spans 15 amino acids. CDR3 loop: CASSLVAGRGETQYF. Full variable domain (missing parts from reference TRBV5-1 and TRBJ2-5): KAGVTQTPRYLIKTRGQQVTLSCSPISGHRSVSWYQQTPGQGLQFLFEYFSETQRNKGNFPGRFSGRQFSNSRSEMNVSTLELGDSALYLCASSLVAGRGETQYFGPGTRLLVL.

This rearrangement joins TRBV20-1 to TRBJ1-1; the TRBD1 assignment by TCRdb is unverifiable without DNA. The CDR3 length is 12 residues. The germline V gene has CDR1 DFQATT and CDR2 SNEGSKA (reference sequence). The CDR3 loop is CSQGWGDTEAFF.

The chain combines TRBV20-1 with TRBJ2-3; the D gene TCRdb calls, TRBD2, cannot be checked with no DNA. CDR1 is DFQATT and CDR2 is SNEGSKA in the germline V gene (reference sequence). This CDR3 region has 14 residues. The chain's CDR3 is CSARKGSRPDTQYF.

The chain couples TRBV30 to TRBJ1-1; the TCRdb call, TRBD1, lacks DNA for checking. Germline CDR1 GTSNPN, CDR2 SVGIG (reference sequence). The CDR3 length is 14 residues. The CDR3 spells CAWSPKDRGTEAFF.

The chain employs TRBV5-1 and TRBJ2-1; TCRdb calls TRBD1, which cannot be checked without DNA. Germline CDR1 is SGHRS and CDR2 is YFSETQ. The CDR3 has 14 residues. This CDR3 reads CASSFDRAGDEQFF.

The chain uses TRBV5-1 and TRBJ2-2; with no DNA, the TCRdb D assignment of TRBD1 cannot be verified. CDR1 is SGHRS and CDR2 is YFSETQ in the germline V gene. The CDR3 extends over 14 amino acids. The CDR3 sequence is CASSPGHNTGELFF. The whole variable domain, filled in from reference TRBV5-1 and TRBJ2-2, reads KAGVTQTPRYLIKTRGQQVTLSCSPISGHRSVSWYQQTPGQGLQFLFEYFSETQRNKGNFPGRFSGRQFSNSRSEMNVSTLELGDSALYLCASSPGHNTGELFFGEGSRLTVL.

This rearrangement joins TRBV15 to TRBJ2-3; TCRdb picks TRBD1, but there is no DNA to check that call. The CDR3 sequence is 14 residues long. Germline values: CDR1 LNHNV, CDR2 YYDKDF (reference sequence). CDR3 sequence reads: CATKLDRSTDTQYF.

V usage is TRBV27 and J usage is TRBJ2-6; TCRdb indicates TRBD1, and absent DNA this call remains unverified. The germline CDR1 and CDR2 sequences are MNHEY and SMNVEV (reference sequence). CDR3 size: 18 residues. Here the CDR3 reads CASSHRDRVFSGANVLTF. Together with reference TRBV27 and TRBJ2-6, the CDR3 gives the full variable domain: EAQVTQNPRYLITVTGKKLTVTCSQNMNHEYMSWYRQDPGLGLRQIYYSMNVEVTDKGDVPEGYKVSRKEKRNFPLILESPSPNQTSLYFCASSHRDRVFSGANVLTFGAGSRLTVL.

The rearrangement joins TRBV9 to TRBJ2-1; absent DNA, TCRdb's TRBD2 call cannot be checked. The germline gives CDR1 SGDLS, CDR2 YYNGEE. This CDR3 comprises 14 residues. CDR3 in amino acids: CASSTNYGGGEQFF.

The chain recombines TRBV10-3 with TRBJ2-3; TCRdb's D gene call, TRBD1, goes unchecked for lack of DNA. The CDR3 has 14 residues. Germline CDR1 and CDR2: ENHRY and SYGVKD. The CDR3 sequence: CAISDGALPGTQYF.

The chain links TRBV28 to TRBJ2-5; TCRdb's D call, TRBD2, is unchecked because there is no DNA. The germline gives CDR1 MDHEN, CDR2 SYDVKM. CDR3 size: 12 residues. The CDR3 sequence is CASSPAQETQYF. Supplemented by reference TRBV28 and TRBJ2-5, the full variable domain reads DVKVTQSSRYLVKRTGEKVFLECVQDMDHENMFWYRQDPGLGLRLIYFSYDVKMKEKGDIPEGYSVSREKKERFSLILESASTNQTSMYLCASSPAQETQYFGPGTRLLVL.

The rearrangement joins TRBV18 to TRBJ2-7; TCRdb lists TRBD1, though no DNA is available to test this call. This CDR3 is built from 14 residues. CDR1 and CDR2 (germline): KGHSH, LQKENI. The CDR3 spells CASSPDRGNHEQYF.

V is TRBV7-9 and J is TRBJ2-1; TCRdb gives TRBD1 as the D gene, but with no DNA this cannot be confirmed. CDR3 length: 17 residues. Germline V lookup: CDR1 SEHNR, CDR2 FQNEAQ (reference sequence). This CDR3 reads CASSLVSPNGGYNEQFF.